The 30 T cell receptor beta chains below all came from one sample that was sequenced in a study of blood T cell repertoires in COVID-19. Produced via immunoSEQ multiplex PCR; TCRdb's table is partial and in-frame only. The top ten clones hold about 1.2% of a sample with some 94,000 clones, about 90% of them seen once. The sequencing sample was made of peripheral blood. These receptors originate from a human donor in a cohort sampled during active COVID-19.

The gene calls are TRBV19 and TRBJ1-1, with 8 bases fitting TRBD1. The CDR3 contains 16 residues. J was trimmed by 4 bases and V by 5 bases; bases with no gene match: 12. Germline-derived CDR1 and CDR2 are LNHDA and SQIVND (reference sequence). The CDR3 here is CASSVTGVAVFTEAFF. CDR3 DNA: TGTGCCAGTAGTGTGACAGGGGTTGCGGTATTCACTGAAGCTTTCTTT.

The gene calls are TRBV3-1 (or the pseudogene TRBV3-2) and TRBJ2-7, with D tentatively TRBD1 (5 bases). This CDR3 spans 15 amino acids. With 4 bases removed from V and 4 bases from J, the gap between germline ends came to 17 bases. Looked up from germline, CDR1 is LGHDT and CDR2 is YNNKEL (reference sequence). This CDR3 reads CASSLTAGSFYEQYF. The CDR3 DNA sequence: TGTGCCAGCAGCCTAACTGCAGGGTCCTTTTACGAGCAGTACTTC.

The rearrangement uses TRBV5-6 and TRBJ2-7, with 9 bases fitting TRBD2. After removal of 5 bases from V and 4 bases from J, the junction contained 10 bases not matched to a gene. The germline CDR1 and CDR2 sequences are SGHDT and YYEEEE. The CDR3 runs 15 residues. This chain's CDR3 is CASSAGLAGVYEQYF. For the CDR3, the DNA is TGTGCCAGCAGTGCGGGATTAGCGGGAGTTTACGAGCAGTACTTC.

This clone was detected only a few times. The chain joins TRBV7-2 to TRBJ2-7, with D possibly being TRBD1 (5 bases). V lost 5 bases and J lost 6, with 14 bases in between. This CDR3 comprises 13 residues. The germline V gene encodes CDR1 SGHTA and CDR2 FQGNSA. CDR3 nucleotides: TGTGCCAGCAGCAGGCAGGGAACGGGCGAGCAGTACTTC. This encodes CASSRQGTGEQYF.

The chain has TRBV7-2 and TRBJ2-3; D may be TRBD2 (5 bases). The CDR3 has 15 amino acids. The V gene lost 0 bases and the J gene lost 0 bases, with 7 bases spanning the gap. CDR1 and CDR2 from the germline V gene are SGHTA and FQGNSA. CDR3 sequence (DNA): TGTGCCAGCAGCTTAGCAGGACTCAGCACAGATACGCAGTATTTT. Protein product: CASSLAGLSTDTQYF.

The chain carries TRBV7-9 and TRBJ2-2; a weak D match, TRBD1 (5 bases). The CDR3 sequence is 14 residues long. The V and J ends lost 5 bases and 4 bases respectively, with 11 bases between them. Germline V gives CDR1 SEHNR, CDR2 FQNEAQ (reference sequence). The CDR3 bases are TGTGCCAGCAGCATTCAGGGATTCACCGGGGAGCTGTTTTTT. This codes for CASSIQGFTGELFF.

The CDR3 protein is CASSASVDSYNEQFF. CDR3 in DNA: TGTGCCAGCTCAGCCTCGGTAGACTCCTACAATGAGCAGTTCTTC. The chain is built from TRBV18 and TRBJ2-1; no reliable D call. V lost 5 bases and J lost 0, with 11 bases in between. Germline assignment: CDR1 KGHSH and CDR2 LQKENI. The length of the CDR3 is 15 residues.

This clone has just one count. This chain joins TRBV18 and TRBJ2-5, with D possibly TRBD1 on 5 matching bases. Germline CDR1 KGHSH, CDR2 LQKENI. This CDR3 comprises 14 residues. Deletions cut 2 bases from V and 2 bases from J, with 9 bases between. CDR3 DNA sequence: TGTGCCAGCTCACCAGACAGCTTACAAGAGACCCAGTACTTC. Protein sequence: CASSPDSLQETQYF.

This clone was recorded a few times. For the CDR3, the DNA is TGTGCCACCAGCAGAGATGGCAGGGCAGATACGCAGTATTTT. It codes for CATSRDGRADTQYF. This chain links TRBV15 with TRBJ2-3, with D tentatively TRBD1 (5 bases). The V end was cut by 0 bases, the J end by 4 bases, with 8 bases between. This CDR3 has 14 residues. CDR1 LNHNV and CDR2 YYDKDF come from the germline V gene (reference sequence).

This rearrangement joins TRBV9 to TRBJ1-1, with D perhaps matching TRBD1 (5 bases). Germline-derived CDR1 and CDR2 are SGDLS and YYNGEE. CDR3 length equals 14 residues. Trimming cost V 0 bases and J 11 bases, with 17 bases left between them. DNA of the CDR3: TGTGCCAGCAGCGTAGATTGGAGGGACGGTCGGGCTTTCTTT. It yields the protein CASSVDWRDGRAFF.

The sample holds a few counts of this clone. V gene TRBV7-2 combines with J gene TRBJ2-7; TRBD2 agrees at 7 bases. This CDR3 has 15 residues. Germline CDR1 reads SGHTA; CDR2 reads FQGNSA. The V segment lost 3 bases and the J segment 2 bases; nucleotides outside the gene matches: 7. CDR3: CASSFESGATYEQYF. CDR3 coding DNA: TGTGCCAGCAGCTTCGAAAGCGGGGCCACCTACGAGCAGTACTTC.

This chain joins TRBV11-3 and TRBJ2-1; D is perhaps TRBD2 (7 bases). Germline V lookup: CDR1 SGHNT, CDR2 YENEEA. V lost 8 bases and J lost 8, with 16 bases in between. This CDR3 is 13 amino acids long. CDR3 residues: CASAGAGTDEQFF. For the CDR3, the DNA is TGTGCCAGCGCGGGGGCAGGGACGGATGAGCAGTTCTTC. Variable domain in full (rest from reference TRBV11-3 and TRBJ2-1): EAGVVQSPRYKIIEKKQPVAFWCNPISGHNTLYWYLQNLGQGPELLIRYENEEAVDDSQLPKDRFSAERLKGVDSTLKIQPAELGDSAVYLCASAGAGTDEQFFGPGTRLTVL.

The chain carries TRBV2 and TRBJ2-4; D gene uncertain. Germline V lookup: CDR1 SNHLY, CDR2 FYNNEI. Trimming left V 4 bases short and J 0 bases short, with 10 bases between. CDR3 size: 15 residues. CDR3: CASSATVGAKNIQYF. DNA of the CDR3: TGTGCCAGCAGTGCTACAGTTGGAGCCAAAAACATTCAGTACTTC.

The chain combines TRBV6-5 with TRBJ2-1; 12 bases match TRBD2. CDR1 and CDR2 (germline): MNHEY, SVGAGI. After removal of 6 bases from V and 8 bases from J, the junction contained 8 bases not matched to a gene. CDR3 length equals 15 residues. CDR3 nucleotide sequence: TGTGCCAGCAGCCCACTAGCGGGAGGAGTAGATGAGCAGTTCTTC. Its translation is CASSPLAGGVDEQFF.

This chain joins TRBV20-1 and TRBJ2-7; D may be TRBD1 (5 bases). V lost 3 bases and J 7 bases, leaving 13 bases between the germline ends. Germline V gene data show CDR1 as DFQATT and CDR2 as SNEGSKA (reference sequence). The CDR3 is 12 amino acids. Written as DNA, the CDR3 is TGCAGTGCTAGTTCTGGGGCGAGGGAGCAGTACTTC. Its translation: CSASSGAREQYF.

The chain is built from TRBV28 and TRBJ2-1, with TRBD2 as a possible D gene (5 bases). Germline V lookup: CDR1 MDHEN, CDR2 SYDVKM. V lost 3 bases to trimming and J lost 0 bases, with 12 bases between them. The CDR3 covers 16 residues. The CDR3 here is CASSLYPDSSYNEQFF. For the CDR3, the DNA is TGTGCCAGCAGTTTGTATCCGGACTCCTCCTACAATGAGCAGTTCTTC.

J is TRBJ1-6 and V is TRBV3-1 (or the pseudogene TRBV3-2); 8 bases fit TRBD1. The CDR3 runs to 16 residues. The trim removed 2 bases at V and 2 bases at J, leaving 2 bases unmatched. CDR1 and CDR2 (germline): LGHDT, YNNKEL (reference sequence). CDR3 amino acids: CASSQRTGPYNSPLHF. Here the CDR3 DNA reads TGTGCCAGCAGCCAAAGGACAGGGCCCTATAATTCACCCCTCCACTTT.

The chain is built from TRBV7-6 and TRBJ1-3; 9 bases fit TRBD1. Germline CDR1 and CDR2: SGHVS and FNYEAQ. CDR3 length: 16 amino acids. The J segment lost 1 base and the V segment lost 6 bases, leaving 7 bases of the junction unmatched. CDR3 in amino acids: CASRSGQGFSGNTIYF. CDR3 bases: TGTGCCAGCAGGTCGGGACAGGGTTTTTCTGGAAACACCATATATTTT. Full variable domain (remainder filled in from reference TRBV7-6 and TRBJ1-3): GAGVSQSPRYKVTKRGQDVALRCDPISGHVSLYWYRQALGQGPEFLTYFNYEAQQDKSGLPNDRFSAERPEGSISTLTIQRTEQRDSAMYRCASRSGQGFSGNTIYFGEGSWLTVV.

The V call is TRBV9, the J call TRBJ2-2; maybe TRBD2 (5 bases). CDR3 length equals 14 residues. Germline V gives CDR1 SGDLS, CDR2 YYNGEE. V shed 0 bases and J shed 6 bases, with 9 bases lying between them. CDR3 coding DNA: TGTGCCAGCAGCGTAGCAGACTACCCCGGGGAGCTGTTTTTT. Residues: CASSVADYPGELFF. Combining the CDR3 with reference TRBV9 and TRBJ2-2 gives the whole variable domain DSGVTQTPKHLITATGQRVTLRCSPRSGDLSVYWYQQSLDQGLQFLIQYYNGEERAKGNILERFSAQQFPDLHSELNLSSLELGDSALYFCASSVADYPGELFFGEGSRLTVL.

This chain links TRBV4-1 with TRBJ1-6; D remains unclear. CDR3 length: 15 residues. The germline gives CDR1 MGHRA, CDR2 YSYEKL. V lost 0 bases to trimming and J lost 10 bases, with 13 bases between them. In DNA, the CDR3 is TGCGCCAGCAGCCAAGACATTTCCCGCAGATCACCCCTCCACTTT. Encoded protein: CASSQDISRRSPLHF.

The genes are TRBV7-9 and TRBJ1-1, with D unclear. V was clipped by 2 bases and J by 5 bases, with 6 bases between them. The CDR3 is made up of 12 amino acids. Germline V CDR1 and CDR2: SEHNR, FQNEAQ (reference sequence). The CDR3 bases are TGTGCCAGCAGCTTAAGGGAGACTGAAGCTTTCTTT. Protein: CASSLRETEAFF.

The chain carries TRBV11-2 and TRBJ2-1, with D perhaps matching TRBD2 (5 bases). The CDR3 loop spans 17 amino acids. Germline CDR1 is SGHAT and CDR2 is FQNNGV. V lost 0 bases and J lost 1, with 13 bases in between. The CDR3 DNA follows: TGTGCCAGCAGCTTAGATGTTATGGAGGTTTCCTACAATGAGCAGTTCTTC. It translates to CASSLDVMEVSYNEQFF.

J is TRBJ2-3 and V is TRBV10-3, with 9 bases fitting TRBD1. Germline V CDR1 and CDR2: ENHRY, SYGVKD. V lost 4 bases and J lost 2; bases outside the gene matches: 4. This CDR3 comprises 15 residues. The CDR3 spells CAISGGQGATDTQYF. The CDR3 nucleotides are TGTGCCATCAGTGGGGGACAGGGAGCCACAGATACGCAGTATTTT.

The chain carries TRBV5-5 and TRBJ1-1; D is perhaps TRBD1 (6 bases). CDR1 SGHKS and CDR2 YYEKEE come from the germline V gene (reference sequence). The ends were cut back, 2 bases at V and 3 bases at J, with 11 bases in the middle. The CDR3 runs 14 residues. Here the CDR3 reads CASSFGGGHTEAFF. The CDR3 region has the DNA TGTGCCAGCAGCTTTGGGGGCGGTCACACTGAAGCTTTCTTT.

This clone showed up just a few times. The V call is TRBV6-5, the J call TRBJ1-1; D possibly corresponds to TRBD1 (5 bases). The CDR3 extends over 13 amino acids. V was shortened by 5 bases and J by 6 bases, with 13 bases between the two germline ends. From germline, CDR1 is MNHEY and CDR2 SVGAGI. In DNA, the CDR3 is TGTGCCAGCAGTCGTCAGGACACTTCTGAAGCTTTCTTT. Translated: CASSRQDTSEAFF.

The chain joins TRBV9 to TRBJ2-1; tentative D call: TRBD2 (6 bases). Germline CDR1 reads SGDLS; CDR2 reads YYNGEE. The V gene lost 2 bases and the J gene lost 7 bases, with 19 bases spanning the gap. The CDR3 is made up of 16 amino acids. The CDR3 DNA reads as TGTGCCAGCAGCGTTGGCTCTGGAGGCGGAGGGAATGAGCAGTTCTTC. It codes for CASSVGSGGGGNEQFF.

The rearrangement links TRBV3-1 (or the pseudogene TRBV3-2) to TRBJ2-2; D is possibly TRBD2 (5 bases). Germline CDR1 and CDR2: LGHDT and YNNKEL (reference sequence). The CDR3 covers 14 residues. The V and J ends lost 4 bases and 1 base respectively, with 7 bases between them. The CDR3 sequence: CASSRGGNTGELFF. In DNA, the CDR3 is TGTGCCAGCAGCCGTGGAGGGAACACCGGGGAGCTGTTTTTT.

V is TRBV28 and J is TRBJ2-3; 7 bases match TRBD1. The CDR3 loop spans 15 amino acids. Germline values: CDR1 MDHEN, CDR2 SYDVKM. After removal of 1 base from V and 2 bases from J, the junction contained 3 bases not matched to a gene. This chain's CDR3 is CASSLSGTATDTQYF. CDR3 sequence (DNA): TGTGCCAGCAGTTTATCCGGGACAGCCACAGATACGCAGTATTTT.

This clone occurred once. The chain uses TRBV29-1 and TRBJ1-5, with a possible D match to TRBD1 (6 bases). This CDR3 spans 13 amino acids. V lost 6 bases and J lost 2, with 11 bases in between. Germline loops: CDR1 SQVTM, CDR2 ANQGSEA. The CDR3 here is CSVAGDGNQPQHF. CDR3 nucleotides: TGCAGCGTCGCAGGGGATGGCAATCAGCCCCAGCATTTT.

This chain connects TRBV29-1 to TRBJ2-1, with D perhaps TRBD2 (6 bases). CDR3 length equals 13 residues. Germline CDR1 SQVTM, CDR2 ANQGSEA. The V and J ends lost 4 bases and 2 bases respectively, with 9 bases between them. DNA for the CDR3: TGCAGCGTTGGGGACTTGGCCTACAATGAGCAGTTCTTC. Amino acids: CSVGDLAYNEQFF.